The 22 T cell receptor beta chains given below trace back to one sample, sequenced in a study of naive and memory T cell subsets listed by TCRdb under 2017. The library was generated by UMI-ligation and nested PCR. The sequencing machine was an Illumina MiSeq. An equimolar mix of two oligonucleotides covering both TRBC1 and TRBC2 was used as the beta constant-region primer. The ligated cDNA went through four rounds of PCR with nested alpha and beta constant-region primers together with the SP2 primer. The public sequencing data were trimmed at Q25 with fastp and processed into clonotypes with MiXCR by TCRdb, which kept only in-frame beta chains. Each entry merges the rows of one CDR3 protein and shows their most common DNA and genes. The sample table lists 99,000 or so distinct CDR3 sequences, about 15% of them with a count of one. Around 3% of the sample is taken by the ten largest. For these receptors, no antigen is known.

General conclusions and limits of the study: A few larger clonotypes were found in naive repertoires, especially CD8, and these larger clonotypes were possibly memory cells re-expressing CD45RA.

What was sequenced was naive CD8+ T cells from blood. The sample's cell subset or site label, in plain terms: naive T cells, CD45RA high CD27+. The receptors shown here come from a human donor in good health.

The table lists this clonotype with many counts. The gene calls are TRBV12-3 or TRBV12-4 and TRBJ2-7; 8 positions match TRBD1. The CDR3 runs 13 residues. After removal of 5 bases from V and 7 bases from J, the junction contained 7 bases not matched to a gene. The CDR3 coding sequence is TGTGCCAGCAGTGGACAGGGACGGGGTGAGCAGTACTTC. Translation gives CASSGQGRGEQYF.

The chain combines TRBV27 with TRBJ1-5, with D possibly being TRBD1 (6 bases). V was pared by 6 bases and J by 6 bases, with 21 bases between. From germline, CDR1 is MNHEY and CDR2 SMNVEV (reference sequence). The CDR3 has 16 amino acids. The CDR3 nucleotides are TGTGCCAGCAGGGAACAGGGCCAAGCCTTGGGTCAGCCCCAGCATTTT. Residues: CASREQGQALGQPQHF.

This chain uses TRBV5-5 with TRBJ2-3; D gene ambiguous. Trimming removed 0 bases from V and 2 bases from J, with 19 bases in between. Germline CDR1 is SGHKS and CDR2 is YYEKEE (reference sequence). The CDR3 runs to 18 residues. The CDR3 sequence is CASSLAGLSNPDTDTQYF. In DNA, the CDR3 is TGTGCCAGCAGCTTGGCCGGGCTGTCCAACCCTGACACAGATACGCAGTATTTT.

The table lists this clonotype with a few counts. CDR3 sequence reads: CASSLGSAGVGETQYF. The CDR3 nucleotides are TGTGCCAGCAGCTTAGGATCAGCGGGGGTTGGAGAGACCCAGTACTTC. The chain has TRBV11-2 and TRBJ2-5; 8 nucleotides line up with TRBD2. The CDR3 has 16 amino acids. CDR1 and CDR2 from the germline V gene are SGHAT and FQNNGV. The trim removed 1 base at V and 4 bases at J, leaving 8 bases unmatched.

In nucleotides, the CDR3 is TGTGCCAGCAGCTTAGCATTCAGCTACGAGCAGTACTTC. Translating it yields CASSLAFSYEQYF. The rearrangement uses TRBV7-6 and TRBJ2-7; D is uncertain. Trimming removed 0 bases at V and 3 bases at J, with 6 bases between. The germline CDR1 and CDR2 sequences are SGHVS and FNYEAQ. The CDR3 sequence is 13 residues long.

Here the CDR3 reads CASSQERAGGSYEQYF. The CDR3 coding sequence is TGCGCCAGCAGCCAAGAACGGGCAGGGGGCTCCTACGAGCAGTACTTC. The rearrangement joins TRBV4-1 to TRBJ2-7; 7 bases map to TRBD1. CDR1 MGHRA and CDR2 YSYEKL come from the germline V gene. Unmatched junction bases numbered 5, after V lost 0 bases and J lost 0 bases. CDR3 size: 16 residues.

This clonotype was found a few times. The chain links TRBV2 to TRBJ2-7; tentatively, D is TRBD1 or TRBD2 (7 bases each). CDR1 is SNHLY, CDR2 FYNNEI, per germline. V was clipped by 3 bases and J by 4 bases, with 13 bases between them. CDR3 length: 14 residues. The CDR3 loop reads CASSDGGTAYEQYF. CDR3 bases: TGTGCCAGCAGTGACGGGGGGACAGCTTACGAGCAGTACTTC.

This clonotype has a handful of counts. The junction departs from the called germline gene at one end, perhaps through a read error. The chain joins TRBV15 to TRBJ2-5; possibly TRBD2 for D (6 bases). The length of the CDR3 is 15 residues. CDR1 LNHNV and CDR2 YYDKDF come from the germline V gene (reference sequence). The CDR3 spells CATSEGLANQETQYF. As DNA, the CDR3 is TGTGCCACCAGCGAGGGACTTGCAAACCAGGAGACCCAGTACTTC.

V usage is TRBV7-2 and J usage is TRBJ2-5; D might be TRBD2 (5 bases). Germline lookup yields CDR1 SGHTA and CDR2 FQGNSA. The CDR3 is 15 residues long. The ends were cut back, 1 base at V and 1 base at J, with 10 bases in the middle. The CDR3 bases are TGTGCCAGCAGCTTAGGGGGAACTAGCCAAGAGACCCAGTACTTC. Protein sequence: CASSLGGTSQETQYF.

The gene calls are TRBV7-2 and TRBJ2-7; D is perhaps TRBD1 or TRBD2 (6 bases each). The CDR3 is 15 residues long. Trimming left V 4 bases short and J 7 bases short, with 20 bases between. From germline, CDR1 is SGHTA and CDR2 FQGNSA. CDR3 residues: CASSSFLSGGGEQYF. The CDR3, as DNA: TGTGCCAGCAGCTCCTTCCTTAGCGGAGGGGGGGAGCAGTACTTC.

This clonotype was seen at least ten times. The chain recombines TRBV7-2 with TRBJ2-7; TRBD2 aligns across 14 bases. The CDR3 spans 16 residues. CDR1 SGHTA and CDR2 FQGNSA come from the germline V gene. Germline trimming cut 3 bases from V and 2 bases from J; bases unmatched to any gene: 3. The CDR3 DNA is TGTGCCAGCAGCTTCCGACTAGCGGGAGGGCCCTACGAGCAGTACTTC. It translates to CASSFRLAGGPYEQYF.

The chain joins TRBV5-6 to TRBJ2-1; no definite D call. This CDR3 is built from 13 residues. V was clipped by 0 bases and J by 6 bases, with 7 bases between them. CDR1 is SGHDT, CDR2 YYEEEE, per germline. This chain's CDR3 is CASSLAPINEQFF. DNA for the CDR3: TGTGCCAGCAGCTTGGCGCCTATCAATGAGCAGTTCTTC.

In this sample, this clonotype turned up many times. This rearrangement joins TRBV12-3 or TRBV12-4 to TRBJ2-5, with 9 bases aligning to TRBD2. The J segment lost 4 bases and the V segment lost 3 bases, leaving 9 bases of the junction unmatched. The CDR3 length is 16 residues. For the CDR3, the DNA is TGTGCCAGCAGTTTCGGCGGGGGGGCCATCGGAGAGACCCAGTACTTC. Translated: CASSFGGGAIGETQYF.

This clonotype was recorded many times. V usage is TRBV4-2 and J usage is TRBJ2-1; D is unresolved. CDR3 length: 13 residues. V lost 3 bases and J 8 bases, leaving 11 bases between the germline ends. Per the germline V gene, CDR1 is LGHNA and CDR2 is YNFKEQ. The CDR3 loop is CASSQHGVDEQFF. CDR3 DNA: TGTGCCAGCAGCCAGCATGGAGTCGATGAGCAGTTCTTC.

V gene TRBV6-1 combines with J gene TRBJ2-2, with 8 bases lining up with TRBD1. This CDR3 region has 15 residues. Per germline, CDR1 MNHNS and CDR2 SASEGT. Trimming at V came to 6 bases and at J to 1 base, leaving 4 bases not matched to a gene. The CDR3 sequence: CASSMTGVNTGELFF. As DNA, the CDR3 is TGTGCCAGCAGCATGACAGGGGTGAACACCGGGGAGCTGTTTTTT.

This chain links TRBV20-1 with TRBJ1-1; 8 nucleotides agree with TRBD1. Germline CDR1 DFQATT, CDR2 SNEGSKA (reference sequence). With V trimmed by 5 bases and J by 4 bases, 12 bases remained unmatched. CDR3 length: 15 residues. CDR3 DNA: TGCAGTGCTCAGGGGGCATGGTGGAGTGGCACTGAAGCTTTCTTT. Its protein product is CSAQGAWWSGTEAFF.

The gene calls are TRBV3-1 and TRBJ2-2; D gene ambiguous. Looked up from germline, CDR1 is LGHDT and CDR2 is YNNKEL (reference sequence). V was trimmed by 1 base and J by 7 bases, leaving 10 bases between them. This CDR3 comprises 14 residues. CDR3: CASSQVTEGGELFF. The CDR3 DNA is TGTGCCAGCAGCCAAGTAACCGAAGGCGGGGAGCTGTTTTTT.

The V gene is TRBV21-1, the J gene TRBJ2-3. TRBV21-1 is shown as a pseudogene. The CDR3 has 14 amino acids. The CDR3: CASSKKNSTDTQYF. DNA of the CDR3: TGTGCCAGCAGCAAAAAAAACAGCACAGATACGCAGTATTTT.

This chain connects TRBV7-3 to TRBJ2-2; the D call may be TRBD1 or TRBD2 (5 bases each). Germline-derived CDR1 and CDR2 are SGHTA and FQGTGA. CDR3 length equals 15 residues. Between the trimmed V and J ends, which lost 4 bases and 2 bases, there was a span of 11 bases. CDR3 protein: CASSSGTINTGELFF. The CDR3 DNA sequence: TGTGCCAGCAGCTCCGGGACCATCAACACCGGGGAGCTGTTTTTT.

The V and J genes are TRBV7-3 and TRBJ1-1, with 8 bases identical to TRBD1. Germline V lookup: CDR1 SGHTA, CDR2 FQGTGA. V lost 5 bases, J lost 0 bases, and 17 bases stayed unmatched. The CDR3 runs to 19 residues. The CDR3 bases are TGTGCCAGCAGCCCCGACGCTACGGACAGGGTGGTGATGAACACTGAAGCTTTCTTT. Protein sequence: CASSPDATDRVVMNTEAFF.

In its sample, this clonotype was seen a few times. This chain connects TRBV2 to TRBJ1-1, with D possibly matching TRBD1 (5 bases). V dropped 0 bases and J dropped 1 base, with 15 bases sitting between them. CDR3 size: 17 residues. Per germline, CDR1 SNHLY and CDR2 FYNNEI. The DNA of the CDR3 is TGTGCCAGCAGTGAAGCCCGACCACAGGACAAGAACACTGAAGCTTTCTTT. As protein: CASSEARPQDKNTEAFF.

The chain joins TRBV2 to TRBJ2-3, with a possible D match to TRBD1 (5 bases). Per germline, CDR1 SNHLY and CDR2 FYNNEI. V was shortened by 10 bases and J by 0 bases, with 20 bases between the two germline ends. The CDR3 extends over 16 amino acids. The CDR3 here is CAIGPGAETSTDTQYF. Here the CDR3 DNA reads TGTGCCATCGGGCCTGGGGCAGAAACCAGCACAGATACGCAGTATTTT.